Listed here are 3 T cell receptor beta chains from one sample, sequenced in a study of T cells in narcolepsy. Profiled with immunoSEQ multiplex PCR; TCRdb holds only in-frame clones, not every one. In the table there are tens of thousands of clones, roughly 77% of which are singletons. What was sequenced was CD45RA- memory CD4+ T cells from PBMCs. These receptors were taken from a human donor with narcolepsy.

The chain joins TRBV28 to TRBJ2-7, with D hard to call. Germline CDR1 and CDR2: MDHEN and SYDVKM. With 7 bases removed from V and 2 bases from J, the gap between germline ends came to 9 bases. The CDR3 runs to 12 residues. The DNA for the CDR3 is TGTGCCAGCATGGCCAGTACCTACGAGCAGTACTTC. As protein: CASMASTYEQYF.

CDR3 sequence: CASSLTGAPGNEQFF. CDR3 coding DNA: TGTGCCAGCAGCTTGACAGGGGCCCCCGGGAATGAGCAGTTCTTC. The chain couples TRBV5-6 to TRBJ2-1, with TRBD1 matching over 7 bases. Germline V gene sequence: CDR1 SGHDT, CDR2 YYEEEE. The CDR3 runs to 15 residues. V shed 1 base, J shed 7 bases, and the junction held 8 bases outside the gene matches.

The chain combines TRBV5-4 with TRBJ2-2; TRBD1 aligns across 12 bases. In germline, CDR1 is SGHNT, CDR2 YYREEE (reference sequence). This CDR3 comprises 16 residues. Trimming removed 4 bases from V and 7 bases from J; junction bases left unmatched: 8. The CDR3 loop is CASSKGQGAAIGELFF. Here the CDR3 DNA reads TGTGCCAGCAGCAAGGGACAGGGGGCTGCGATCGGGGAGCTGTTTTTT.